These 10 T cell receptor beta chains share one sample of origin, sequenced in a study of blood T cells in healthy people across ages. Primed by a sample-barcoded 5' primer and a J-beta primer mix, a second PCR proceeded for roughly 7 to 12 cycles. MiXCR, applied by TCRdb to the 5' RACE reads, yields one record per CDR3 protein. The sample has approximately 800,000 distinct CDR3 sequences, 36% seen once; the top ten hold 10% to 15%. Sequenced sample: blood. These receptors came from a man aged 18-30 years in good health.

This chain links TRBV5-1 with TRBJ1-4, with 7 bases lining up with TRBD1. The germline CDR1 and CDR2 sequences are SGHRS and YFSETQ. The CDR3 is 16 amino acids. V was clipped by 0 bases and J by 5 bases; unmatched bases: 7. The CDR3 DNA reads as TGCGCCAGCAGCTTGGGGGGGACAGACTTCAATGAAAAACTGTTTTTT. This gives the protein CASSLGGTDFNEKLFF.

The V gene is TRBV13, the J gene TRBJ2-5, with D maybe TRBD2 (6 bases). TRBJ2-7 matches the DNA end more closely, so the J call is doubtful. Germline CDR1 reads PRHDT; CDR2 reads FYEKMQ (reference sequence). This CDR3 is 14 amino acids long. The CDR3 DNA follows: TGTGCCAGCAGCTTGCCGTCCGGGAGCTACGAGCAGTACTTC. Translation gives CASSLPSGSYEQYF.

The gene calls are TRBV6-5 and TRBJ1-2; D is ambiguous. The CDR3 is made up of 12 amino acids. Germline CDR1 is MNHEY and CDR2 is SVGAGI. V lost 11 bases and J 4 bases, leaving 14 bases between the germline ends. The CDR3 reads CAGGQGPYGYTF. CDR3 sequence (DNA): TGTGCCGGCGGCCAAGGGCCCTATGGCTACACCTTC.

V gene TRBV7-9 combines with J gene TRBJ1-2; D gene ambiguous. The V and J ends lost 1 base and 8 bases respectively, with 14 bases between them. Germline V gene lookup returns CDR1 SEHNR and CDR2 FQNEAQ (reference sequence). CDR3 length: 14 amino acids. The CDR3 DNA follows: TGTGCCAGCAGCTTAGACACTTGGGTTGGCGGCTACACCTTC. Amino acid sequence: CASSLDTWVGGYTF.

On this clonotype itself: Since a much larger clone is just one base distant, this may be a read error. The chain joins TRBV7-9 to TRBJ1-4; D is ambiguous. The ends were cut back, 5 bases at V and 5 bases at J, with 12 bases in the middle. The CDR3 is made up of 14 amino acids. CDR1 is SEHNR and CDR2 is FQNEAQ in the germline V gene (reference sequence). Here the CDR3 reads CASSPRRENEKLFF. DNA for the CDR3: TGTGCCAGCAGCCCTAGAAGGGAAAATGAAAAACTGTTTTTT.

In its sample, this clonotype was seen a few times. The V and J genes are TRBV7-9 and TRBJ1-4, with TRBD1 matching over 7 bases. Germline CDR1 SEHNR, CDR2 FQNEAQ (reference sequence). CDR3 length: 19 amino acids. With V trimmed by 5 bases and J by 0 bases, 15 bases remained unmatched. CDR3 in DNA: TGTGCCAGCAGCCTTCAAGGCAATAGGGACAGATCAACTAATGAAAAACTGTTTTTT. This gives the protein CASSLQGNRDRSTNEKLFF.

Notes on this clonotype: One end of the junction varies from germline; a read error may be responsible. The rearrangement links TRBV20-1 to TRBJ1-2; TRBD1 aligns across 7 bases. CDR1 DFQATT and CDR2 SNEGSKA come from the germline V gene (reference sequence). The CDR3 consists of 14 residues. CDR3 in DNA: TGCAGTACTAGAGAACTGACAGGGATCTATGGCTACACCTTC. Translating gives CSTRELTGIYGYTF.

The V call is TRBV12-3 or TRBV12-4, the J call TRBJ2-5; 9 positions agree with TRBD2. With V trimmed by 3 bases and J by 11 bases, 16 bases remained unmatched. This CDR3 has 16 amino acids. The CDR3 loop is CASSFPAGGLGNEQYF. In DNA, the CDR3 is TGTGCCAGCAGTTTCCCCGCGGGGGGGCTGGGGAATGAGCAGTACTTC.

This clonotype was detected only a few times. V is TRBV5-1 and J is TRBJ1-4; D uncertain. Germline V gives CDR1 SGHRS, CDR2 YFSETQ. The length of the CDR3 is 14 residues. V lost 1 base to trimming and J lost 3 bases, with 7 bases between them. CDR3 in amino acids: CASSLTDSNEKLFF. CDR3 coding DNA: TGCGCCAGCAGCTTGACGGATTCTAATGAAAAACTGTTTTTT.

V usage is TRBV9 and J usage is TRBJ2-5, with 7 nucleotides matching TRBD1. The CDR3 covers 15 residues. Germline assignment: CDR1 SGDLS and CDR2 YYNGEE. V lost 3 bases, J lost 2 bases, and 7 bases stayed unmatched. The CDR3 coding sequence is TGTGCCAGCAGCGCAAGACAGGGTGGGCAAGAGACCCAGTACTTC. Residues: CASSARQGGQETQYF.